The present entry profiles one T cell receptor beta chain with its context. This sample was included in a study of tumour-infiltrating T cells in Burkitt lymphoma. Overall study context: Survival, overall and progression-free, tracked with productive clonality.

Clones were read by immunoSEQ multiplex PCR, and TCRdb kept only the in-frame ones, dropping some. The sample contains approximately 2,500 clones, around four fifths of which appear only once. Germline trimming cut 4 bases from V and 5 bases from J; bases unmatched to any gene: 12. Germline V CDR1 and CDR2: MGHDK, SYGVNS. This CDR3 is built from 18 residues. This chain joins TRBV25-1 and TRBJ2-7; 15 nucleotides match TRBD2. The sequencing sample was made of tumor tissue. This clonotype was sampled from a human donor with diffuse large B-cell lymphoma. The CDR3 nucleotides are TGTGCCAGCAGTGGGGGACTAGCGGGAGGAGGTCGTTTACACGAGCAGTACTTC. Translation: CASSGGLAGGGRLHEQYF.